Each of the 7 T cell receptor beta chains below was sequenced from the same sample in a study of beta chain features in type 1 diabetes. Study-level points and caveats: TCRB CDR3 length was moderately but significantly reduced in all four CD4+ subsets of Type 1 diabetes patients.

Sequenced material consisted of expressed TCRB transcripts (all of the isolated RNA was reverse transcribed). Produced via immunoSEQ multiplex PCR; TCRdb's table is partial and in-frame only. In the table there are roughly 230,000 clones, approximately 11% of which are singletons. These receptors are not linked to any known antigen. The sequenced sample was naive CD4+ T cells from blood. The source is a young man with type 1 diabetes.

A single count supports this clone. The chain recombines TRBV7-9 with TRBJ2-2, with TRBD2 matching over 8 bases. Trimming at V came to 1 base and at J to 5 bases, leaving 3 bases not matched to a gene. Germline V gene lookup returns CDR1 SEHNR and CDR2 FQNEAQ (reference sequence). The CDR3 consists of 15 residues. The CDR3 spells CASSLGLARTGELFF. The CDR3 nucleotides read TGTGCCAGCAGCTTAGGACTAGCGCGGACCGGGGAGCTGTTTTTT.

This clone has a handful of counts. The chain couples TRBV5-1 to TRBJ2-4, with a tentative D call TRBD2 (7 bases). Germline values: CDR1 SGHRS, CDR2 YFSETQ. The CDR3 spans 15 residues. Between the trimmed V and J ends, which lost 6 bases and 2 bases, there was a span of 15 bases. CDR3 amino acids: CASTSGGVTKNIQYF. The CDR3 bases are TGCGCCAGCACCTCGGGGGGCGTAACCAAAAACATTCAGTACTTC.

This chain joins TRBV27 and TRBJ2-1; 8 bases line up with TRBD1. V dropped 3 bases and J dropped 8; count of bases not matched to a gene: 9. The CDR3 is made up of 15 amino acids. The germline CDR1 and CDR2 sequences are MNHEY and SMNVEV (reference sequence). Here the CDR3 reads CASSFLGQGVHEQFF. DNA of the CDR3: TGTGCCAGCAGTTTTTTAGGACAGGGAGTCCATGAGCAGTTCTTC.

This chain links TRBV5-4 with TRBJ2-3, with 8 bases fitting TRBD2. The CDR3 sequence is 17 residues long. CDR1 is SGHNT, CDR2 YYREEE, per germline (reference sequence). The ends lost 1 base at V and 0 bases at J; junction bases unmatched: 7. This CDR3 is CASSLTSGASSTDTQYF. The CDR3 DNA follows: TGTGCCAGCAGCTTGACTAGCGGAGCGTCTAGCACAGATACGCAGTATTTT.

The chain combines TRBV5-1 with TRBJ2-1; 13 positions match TRBD2. Germline values: CDR1 SGHRS, CDR2 YFSETQ. The V and J ends lost 4 bases and 7 bases, in that order; junction bases with no gene match: 11. This CDR3 is built from 17 residues. Here the CDR3 DNA reads TGCGCCAGCAGCGGCGGACTAGCGGGGGTAAAGAGGAATGAGCAGTTCTTC. Translating it yields CASSGGLAGVKRNEQFF.

This clone was observed once. This sequence joins TRBV4-1 and TRBJ2-3, with D hard to call. Trimming took 0 bases from V and 3 from J, leaving 13 bases between them. This CDR3 is 16 amino acids long. Germline V lookup: CDR1 MGHRA, CDR2 YSYEKL. The CDR3 protein is CASSQESIVETDTQYF. CDR3 DNA sequence: TGCGCCAGCAGCCAAGAGAGCATAGTAGAGACAGATACGCAGTATTTT.

The J gene is TRBJ2-5, the V gene TRBV29-1; TRBD2 matches at 7 bases. CDR1 is SQVTM and CDR2 is ANQGSEA in the germline V gene. The length of the CDR3 is 13 residues. The trim removed 4 bases at V and 4 bases at J, leaving 6 bases unmatched. The CDR3 reads CSVVGRLAETQYF. In nucleotides, the CDR3 is TGCAGCGTTGTAGGTCGACTAGCAGAGACCCAGTACTTC.